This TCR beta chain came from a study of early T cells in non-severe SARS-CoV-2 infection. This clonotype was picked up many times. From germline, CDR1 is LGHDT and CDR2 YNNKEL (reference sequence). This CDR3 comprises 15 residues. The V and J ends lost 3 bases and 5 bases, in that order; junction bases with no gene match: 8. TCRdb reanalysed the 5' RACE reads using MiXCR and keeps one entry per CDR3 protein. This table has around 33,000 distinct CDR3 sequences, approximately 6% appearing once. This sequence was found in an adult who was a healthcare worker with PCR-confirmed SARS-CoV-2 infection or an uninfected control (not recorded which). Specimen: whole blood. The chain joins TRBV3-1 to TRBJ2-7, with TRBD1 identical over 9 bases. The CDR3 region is CASSQGGDRVHEQYF. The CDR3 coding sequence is TGTGCCAGCAGCCAGGGGGGGGACAGGGTCCACGAGCAGTACTTC.